This T cell receptor (beta chain) emerged from a study of post-analysis software for immune sequencing data. To note about this clonotype: No antigen is known for it.

Study-wide points: Five or six TRBV segments, including TRBV5-6, TRBV5-1 and TRBV20-1, were more frequent in patients than controls.

Unique molecular identifiers tagged the TCR beta cDNA libraries. Using its own MiXCR run on the PCR reads, TCRdb lists one record per CDR3 protein. The table has 500,000 to 600,000 distinct CDR3 sequences, 44% seen once; the top ten hold more than 1.5%. CDR1 and CDR2 from the germline V gene are WNHNN and SYGVQD (reference sequence). The J segment lost 5 bases and the V segment lost 6 bases, leaving 3 bases of the junction unmatched. The CDR3 contains 14 residues. The sequence was obtained from a girl aged 10-17 years with multiple sclerosis. Sequenced: blood. The V gene is TRBV10-1, the J gene TRBJ1-4; 10 bases fit TRBD1. The CDR3 is CASSRTGGNEKLFF. Here the CDR3 DNA reads TGCGCCAGCAGCCGGACAGGGGGGAATGAAAAACTGTTTTTT.